This record concerns one T cell receptor beta chain sequence. Its target is not known. The time point: after dendritic cell vaccination, including at tumor progression/relapse. V lost 5 bases, J lost 6 bases, and 9 bases stayed unmatched. CDR1 is SGHRS and CDR2 is YFSETQ in the germline V gene. This CDR3 is 14 amino acids long. This sample is drawn from a study of glioma-infiltrating T cells after dendritic cell vaccination. Notes on the study in general: Few patients contributed both blood and tumor specimens.

This table comes from immunoSEQ multiplex PCR, and its TCRdb copy is limited to in-frame clones, with some not included. In the table there are about 24,000 clones, over 85% of which are singletons. This material consisted of blood, taken after dendritic cell vaccination. The clonotype was recovered from a human donor with glioblastoma. J is TRBJ2-5 and V is TRBV5-1; 8 bases map to TRBD1. The CDR3 here is CASSPGQGRQTQYF. In DNA form, the CDR3 reads TGCGCCAGCAGTCCCGGACAGGGACGGCAGACCCAGTACTTC.